Below, 21 T cell receptor beta chains from the same sample are listed, as sequenced in a study of technical replicates of blood from a handful of donors. Data came from immunoSEQ multiplex PCR; TCRdb stores just in-frame clones and leaves some out. In the table there are about 100,000 clones, 95% of which are singletons. Sample: T cells isolated from PBMCs. The receptors come from a human donor in good health.

This sequence joins TRBV30 and TRBJ2-2, with 11 bases lining up with TRBD2. V lost 2 bases to trimming and J lost 6 bases; unmatched junction nucleotides: 5. The CDR3 is made up of 15 amino acids. Germline lookup yields CDR1 GTSNPN and CDR2 SVGIG (reference sequence). This CDR3 is CAWSNSSGGAGELFF. In DNA form, the CDR3 reads TGTGCCTGGAGTAATAGTAGCGGGGGGGCCGGGGAGCTGTTTTTT.

The chain uses TRBV9 and TRBJ2-2; 14 positions agree with TRBD2. The CDR3 is 17 amino acids. Germline V lookup: CDR1 SGDLS, CDR2 YYNGEE. The V and J ends lost 4 bases and 5 bases, in that order; junction bases with no gene match: 7. The CDR3: CASSRRTSGRRTGELFF. Here the CDR3 DNA reads TGTGCCAGCAGCCGACGGACTAGCGGGAGGAGAACCGGGGAGCTGTTTTTT. The full variable domain, with the rest looked up from reference TRBV9 and TRBJ2-2, is DSGVTQTPKHLITATGQRVTLRCSPRSGDLSVYWYQQSLDQGLQFLIQYYNGEERAKGNILERFSAQQFPDLHSELNLSSLELGDSALYFCASSRRTSGRRTGELFFGEGSRLTVL.

The chain carries TRBV30 and TRBJ2-3; TRBD2 might be the D (5 bases). CDR3 length equals 15 residues. V gave up 3 bases and J gave up 0 bases, with 13 bases separating them. CDR1 GTSNPN and CDR2 SVGIG come from the germline V gene (reference sequence). CDR3: CAWSTGYASTDTQYF. As DNA, the CDR3 is TGTGCCTGGAGCACGGGGTACGCTAGCACAGATACGCAGTATTTT.

The rearrangement joins TRBV5-1 to TRBJ2-1; 9 bases are a match to TRBD2. Germline V CDR1 and CDR2: SGHRS, YFSETQ. This CDR3 comprises 14 residues. Trimming took 3 bases from V and 7 from J; bases not matched to a gene: 5. DNA of the CDR3: TGCGCCAGCAGCTGGGCGGGGGGGCAGAATGAGCAGTTCTTC. It encodes CASSWAGGQNEQFF. Filled out from reference TRBV5-1 and TRBJ2-1, the complete variable domain reads KAGVTQTPRYLIKTRGQQVTLSCSPISGHRSVSWYQQTPGQGLQFLFEYFSETQRNKGNFPGRFSGRQFSNSRSEMNVSTLELGDSALYLCASSWAGGQNEQFFGPGTRLTVL.

This rearrangement joins TRBV14 to TRBJ2-7; TRBD1 matches at 10 bases. Germline V lookup: CDR1 SGHDN, CDR2 FVKESK. J lost 3 bases, V lost 0 bases, and 5 bases had no gene match. The CDR3 spans 16 residues. This chain's CDR3 is CASSQDSWTGGYEQYF. As DNA, the CDR3 is TGTGCCAGCAGCCAAGATTCTTGGACAGGGGGCTACGAGCAGTACTTC. Based on the CDR3 plus reference TRBV14 and TRBJ2-7, the full variable domain is EAGVTQFPSHSVIEKGQTVTLRCDPISGHDNLYWYRRVMGKEIKFLLHFVKESKQDESGMPNNRFLAERTGGTYSTLKVQPAELEDSGVYFCASSQDSWTGGYEQYFGPGTRLTVT.

The chain has TRBV6-1 and TRBJ1-6; D remains unclear. V was pared by 4 bases and J by 6 bases, with 13 bases between. This CDR3 comprises 15 residues. Germline CDR1 MNHNS, CDR2 SASEGT. This CDR3 reads CASSGARLFNSPLHF. The CDR3 DNA reads TGTGCCAGCAGTGGGGCTCGCCTCTTTAATTCACCCCTCCACTTT.

The gene calls are TRBV5-1 and TRBJ2-1; maybe TRBD1 (5 bases). CDR3 length equals 16 residues. Per germline, CDR1 SGHRS and CDR2 YFSETQ. With 2 bases removed from V and 2 bases from J, the gap between germline ends came to 14 bases. The CDR3 spells CASSLTGRLTYNEQFF. The DNA of the CDR3 is TGCGCCAGCAGCTTAACAGGAAGACTCACCTACAATGAGCAGTTCTTC.

The rearrangement joins TRBV11-2 to TRBJ2-7, with TRBD1 matching 7 bases. The trim removed 4 bases at V and 4 bases at J, leaving 4 bases unmatched. Per germline, CDR1 SGHAT and CDR2 FQNNGV. The CDR3 length is 13 residues. CDR3 loop: CASSSRDSYEQYF. The CDR3 nucleotides read TGTGCCAGCAGCTCGAGGGACAGTTACGAGCAGTACTTC.

CDR3 region: CASSSPYMRNEQYF. Written as DNA, the CDR3 is TGTGCCAGCAGTTCACCCTACATGAGGAACGAGCAGTACTTC. The gene calls are TRBV28 and TRBJ2-7; D is ambiguous. Germline V lookup: CDR1 MDHEN, CDR2 SYDVKM. CDR3 length equals 14 residues. V was trimmed by 4 bases and J by 5 bases, leaving 15 bases between them.

The chain joins TRBV28 to TRBJ2-7; TRBD2 matches at 13 bases. CDR1 MDHEN and CDR2 SYDVKM come from the germline V gene. Trimming cost V 5 bases and J 0 bases; bases outside gene matches: 10. This CDR3 is built from 18 residues. The CDR3 loop is CASSVHEGLAGSSYEQYF. The DNA of the CDR3 is TGTGCCAGCAGTGTCCATGAGGGACTAGCGGGAAGCTCCTACGAGCAGTACTTC.

The V call is TRBV5-5, the J call TRBJ2-7; 9 positions agree with TRBD1. The CDR3 is 13 amino acids. Trimming cost V 9 bases and J 6 bases; bases outside gene matches: 10. CDR1 is SGHKS and CDR2 is YYEKEE in the germline V gene (reference sequence). Here the CDR3 DNA reads TGTGCCACCACGACAGGGGGACGTGTCGAGCAGTACTTC. Protein: CATTTGGRVEQYF.

The V gene is TRBV11-2, the J gene TRBJ2-1; D call uncertain. The length of the CDR3 is 17 residues. V was pared by 1 base and J by 5 bases, with 18 bases between. The germline V gene has CDR1 SGHAT and CDR2 FQNNGV. Written as DNA, the CDR3 is TGTGCCAGCAGCTTAGCGGGTGGCGCCCACGAAAACAATGAGCAGTTCTTC. Encoded protein: CASSLAGGAHENNEQFF. The variable domain in full, completed from reference TRBV11-2 and TRBJ2-1, reads EAGVAQSPRYKIIEKRQSVAFWCNPISGHATLYWYQQILGQGPKLLIQFQNNGVVDDSQLPKDRFSAERLKGVDSTLKIQPAKLEDSAVYLCASSLAGGAHENNEQFFGPGTRLTVL.

The gene calls are TRBV10-3 and TRBJ1-2; TRBD1 matches at 8 bases. CDR1 and CDR2 (germline): ENHRY, SYGVKD. The CDR3 totals 15 residues. V dropped 7 bases and J dropped 2; count of bases not matched to a gene: 9. The CDR3 sequence: CAIIPGQGRNYGYTF. CDR3 nucleotide sequence: TGTGCCATCATTCCAGGACAGGGAAGGAACTATGGCTACACCTTC.

This chain uses TRBV29-1 with TRBJ1-2; D may be TRBD1 (5 bases). V was clipped by 4 bases and J by 3 bases, with 12 bases between them. CDR1 is SQVTM and CDR2 is ANQGSEA in the germline V gene. The CDR3 length is 13 residues. The CDR3 DNA reads TGCAGCGTTGCTAAGGGGTTGGACTATGGCTACACCTTC. Translation gives CSVAKGLDYGYTF.

The rearrangement links TRBV7-9 to TRBJ1-1; D is unresolved. V lost 3 bases and J lost 4, with 12 bases in between. Per germline, CDR1 SEHNR and CDR2 FQNEAQ (reference sequence). CDR3 length: 14 amino acids. The CDR3 bases are TGTGCCAGCAGCTTGGATCAGGCCGCCACTGAAGCTTTCTTT. Translated: CASSLDQAATEAFF.

The genes are TRBV2 and TRBJ1-2; D remains ambiguous. From germline, CDR1 is SNHLY and CDR2 FYNNEI. Trimming shortened V by 4 bases and J by 0 bases, and 9 bases separated the two germline ends. The CDR3 contains 14 residues. CDR3 loop: CASSVSRANYGYTF. DNA of the CDR3: TGTGCCAGCAGTGTTAGTCGGGCTAACTATGGCTACACCTTC.

The chain uses TRBV29-1 and TRBJ2-1; 12 nucleotides line up with TRBD2. Unmatched junction bases numbered 8, after V lost 4 bases and J lost 7 bases. Germline V CDR1 and CDR2: SQVTM, ANQGSEA. The CDR3 has 15 residues. The CDR3 sequence is CSVVRLAGVINEQFF. DNA for the CDR3: TGCAGCGTTGTCCGACTAGCGGGAGTAATAAATGAGCAGTTCTTC.

This chain links TRBV27 with TRBJ2-7; TRBD2 might be the D (6 bases). V lost 9 bases and J lost 7, with 13 bases in between. Looked up from germline, CDR1 is MNHEY and CDR2 is SMNVEV (reference sequence). The CDR3 runs 11 residues. As DNA, the CDR3 is TGTGCCAGTCGCTACGGGGGAGAGCAGTACTTC. It yields the protein CASRYGGEQYF.

Only one count was recorded for this clone. The rearrangement links TRBV7-2 to TRBJ1-2; 12 positions match TRBD1. V lost 1 base and J lost 4; bases outside the gene matches: 7. The length of the CDR3 is 17 residues. Germline values: CDR1 SGHTA, CDR2 FQGNSA. The CDR3 sequence: CASSLVGTGGSGYGYTF. The CDR3, as DNA: TGTGCCAGCAGCTTAGTCGGGACAGGGGGCAGTGGCTATGGCTACACCTTC. The variable domain in full, completed from reference TRBV7-2 and TRBJ1-2, reads GAGVSQSPSNKVTEKGKDVELRCDPISGHTALYWYRQSLGQGLEFLIYFQGNSAPDKSGLPSDRFSAERTGGSVSTLTIQRTQQEDSAVYLCASSLVGTGGSGYGYTFGSGTRLTVV.

This chain uses TRBV19 with TRBJ1-1, with 7 positions matching TRBD1. The CDR3 totals 15 residues. The junction had 7 bases not matched to a gene; V was cut back by 5 bases and J by 1 base. Germline loops: CDR1 LNHDA, CDR2 SQIVND (reference sequence). CDR3 region: CASSPLAGGNTEAFF. Here the CDR3 DNA reads TGTGCCAGTAGTCCCCTGGCAGGGGGGAACACTGAAGCTTTCTTT.

J is TRBJ1-1 and V is TRBV5-1, with D perhaps matching TRBD1 (5 bases). Germline V gene sequence: CDR1 SGHRS, CDR2 YFSETQ. V lost 0 bases, J lost 1 base, and 7 bases lay in between. The CDR3 extends over 14 amino acids. CDR3 protein: CASSLGGGNTEAFF. The CDR3 nucleotides are TGCGCCAGCAGCTTGGGCGGGGGGAACACTGAAGCTTTCTTT.